This T cell receptor (beta chain) was sequenced for a study of OX40 agonist ivuxolimab in advanced cancers. The length of the CDR3 is 13 residues. Germline CDR1 reads MNHEY; CDR2 reads SVGAGI. The germline V and J ends were trimmed by 3 bases and 4 bases, with 9 bases remaining between them. The table came from immunoSEQ multiplex PCR; TCRdb's copy has only in-frame clones and leaves some out. This sample has fewer than 50,000 clones, with around 87% found just once. Study conclusions and caveats: Averaging showed that CD8+ T cells had more expanded clones than CD4+ did. Still undetermined is the antigen specificity of the expanded peripheral T cells.

Of note for this clone: Its antigen is not known.

The receptor's source is an adult with an advanced solid tumor such as melanoma, head and neck, liver or kidney cancer. The specimen comprised CD4+ or CD8+ T cells sorted from blood, sampled in a trial of the OX40 agonist ivuxolimab. V is TRBV6-5 and J is TRBJ1-1; D gene ambiguous. The DNA for the CDR3 is TGTGCCAGCAGTTATGAAGTATCCACTGAAGCTTTCTTT. It codes for CASSYEVSTEAFF.